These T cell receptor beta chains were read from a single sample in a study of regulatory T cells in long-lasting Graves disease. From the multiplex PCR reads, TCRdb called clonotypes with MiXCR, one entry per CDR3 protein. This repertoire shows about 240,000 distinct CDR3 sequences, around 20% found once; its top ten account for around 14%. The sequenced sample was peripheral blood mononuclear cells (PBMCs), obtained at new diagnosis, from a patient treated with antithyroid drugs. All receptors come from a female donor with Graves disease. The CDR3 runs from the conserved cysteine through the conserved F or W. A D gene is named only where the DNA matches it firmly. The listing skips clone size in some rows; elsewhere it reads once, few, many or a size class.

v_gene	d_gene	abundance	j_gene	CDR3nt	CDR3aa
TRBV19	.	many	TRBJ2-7	TGTGCCAGCGGGGGACGGAGCCTCTACGAGCAGTACTTC	CASGGRSLYEQYF
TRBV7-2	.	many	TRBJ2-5	TGTGCCAGCAGCCACGGTTCAGAGACCCAGTACTTC	CASSHGSETQYF
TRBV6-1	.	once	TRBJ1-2	TGTGCCAGCAGTACACGGACAGACTTGCTGGGCTACACCTTC	CASSTRTDLLGYTF
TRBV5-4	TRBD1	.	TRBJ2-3	TGTGCCAGCAGCATGGGACAGAACACAGATACGCAGTATTTT	CASSMGQNTDTQYF
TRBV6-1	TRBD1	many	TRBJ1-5	TGTGCCAGCAGGACCGGGACAGGGGTTTTCGGTCAGCCCCAGCATTTT	CASRTGTGVFGQPQHF
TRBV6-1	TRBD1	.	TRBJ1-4	TGTGCCAGCAGCAAATCAACCGCAGGGGGACATCGAGAGGAAAAACTGTTTTTT	CASSKSTAGGHREEKLFF
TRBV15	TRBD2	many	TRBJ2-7	TGTGCCACCAGCAGAGATAGGGAGGGCTCCTACGAGCAGTACTTC	CATSRDREGSYEQYF
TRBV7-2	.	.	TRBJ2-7	TGTGCCAGCAGCTTAGATCTTCCCCTGGGCGAGCAGTACTTC	CASSLDLPLGEQYF
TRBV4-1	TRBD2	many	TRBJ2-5	TGCGCCAGCAGCCCGGGTTGGGCTAGCGGAGAGACCCAGTACTTC	CASSPGWASGETQYF
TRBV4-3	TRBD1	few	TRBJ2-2	TGCGCCAGCAGCCAAGAAAGGGGGCGCGGGTCCGGGGAGCTGTTTTTT	CASSQERGRGSGELFF
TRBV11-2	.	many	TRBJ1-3	TGTGCCAGCAGCCCGAAAGCAGGAAACTCTGGAAACACCATATATTTT	CASSPKAGNSGNTIYF
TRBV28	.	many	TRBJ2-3	TGTGCCAGCAGGGCGAACAGATTTTACACAGATACGCAGTATTTT	CASRANRFYTDTQYF
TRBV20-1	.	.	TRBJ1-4	TGCAGTGCCCCTCTACAGAGAACAACTAATGAAAAACTGTTTTTT	CSAPLQRTTNEKLFF
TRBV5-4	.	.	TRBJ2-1	TGTGCCAGCAGCCAAAACCCCCGCACGAGCTCCTACAATGAGCAGTTCTTC	CASSQNPRTSSYNEQFF
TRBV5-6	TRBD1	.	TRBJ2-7	TGTGCCAGCAGCGAGAAGGGACAGGACTACGAGCAGTACTTC	CASSEKGQDYEQYF
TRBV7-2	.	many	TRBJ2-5	TGTGCCAGCAGCTTAAGGGTAGGAGAGACCCAGTACTTC	CASSLRVGETQYF
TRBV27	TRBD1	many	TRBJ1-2	TGTGCCAGCAAAGGCCGGGACAGTCCCAACTATGGCTACACCTTC	CASKGRDSPNYGYTF
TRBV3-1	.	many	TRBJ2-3	TGTGCCAGCAGCCAAGGGCAGCGGTCCACAGATACGCAGTATTTT	CASSQGQRSTDTQYF
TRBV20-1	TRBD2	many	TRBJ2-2	TGCAGTGCCATAGCGGGAGGGTTAAACACCGGGGAGCTGTTTTTT	CSAIAGGLNTGELFF
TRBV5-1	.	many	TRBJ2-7	TGCGCCAGCCAAAGACAGGCAAGCTCCTACGAGCAGTACTTC	CASQRQASSYEQYF
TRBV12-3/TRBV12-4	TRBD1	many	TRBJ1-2	TGTGCCAGCAGTCGGGGGACAGCGGTGAACTATGGCTACACCTTC	CASSRGTAVNYGYTF
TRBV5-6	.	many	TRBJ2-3	TGTGCCAGCAGTTCTAGAGGGGAGGAGGTGACAGATACGCAGTATTTT	CASSSRGEEVTDTQYF
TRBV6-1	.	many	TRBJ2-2	TGTGCCAGCTCTGGGGAGCAGGGGAAGGAGCTGTTTTTT	CASSGEQGKELFF
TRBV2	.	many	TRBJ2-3	TGTGCCAGCAGTTACGGTTTCAGCACAGATACGCAGTATTTT	CASSYGFSTDTQYF
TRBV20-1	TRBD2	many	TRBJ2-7	TGCAGTGCTAGTTCCCCTCTCGCGGGGGGGGTTTCGTACGAGCAGTACTTC	CSASSPLAGGVSYEQYF
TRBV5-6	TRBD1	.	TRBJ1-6	TGTGCCAGCAGCTATTTTTCCGGGACAGGGGGGAATTCACCCCTCCACTTT	CASSYFSGTGGNSPLHF
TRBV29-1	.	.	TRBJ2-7	TGCAGCGTTGAGGGGGACAACTTCTACGAGCAGTACTTC	CSVEGDNFYEQYF
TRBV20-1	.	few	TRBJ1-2	TGCAGTGCTAGGCAGGGATCCCAGGGCTACGCCTTC	CSARQGSQGYAF
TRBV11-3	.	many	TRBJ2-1	TGTGCCAGCAGCTTAGAACAAAGCTCCTACAATGAGCAGTTCTTC	CASSLEQSSYNEQFF
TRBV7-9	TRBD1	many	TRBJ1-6	TGTGCCAGCAGAGGGACAGGGCATAATTCACCCCTCCACTTT	CASRGTGHNSPLHF
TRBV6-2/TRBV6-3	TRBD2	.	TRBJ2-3	TGTGCCATCATGGGACTAGCAGATACGCAGTATTTT	CAIMGLADTQYF
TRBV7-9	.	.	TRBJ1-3	TGTGCCAGCAGCCCAGAGGGGAGAACTGGAAACACCATATATTTT	CASSPEGRTGNTIYF
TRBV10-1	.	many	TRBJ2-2	TGCGCCAGCAGTGAGCAGGTAGCCGGGGAGCTGTTTTTT	CASSEQVAGELFF
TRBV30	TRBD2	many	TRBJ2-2	TGTGCCTGGAGTGGACTAGCGAGGAACACCGGGGAGCTGTTTTTT	CAWSGLARNTGELFF
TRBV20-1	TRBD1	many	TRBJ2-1	TGCAGTGCGAAAACCGGGACAGGGCATCACAGTGAGCAGTTCTTC	CSAKTGTGHHSEQFF
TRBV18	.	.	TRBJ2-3	TGTGCCAGCTCACCACCGGCCGACAGGGATACGCAGTATTTT	CASSPPADRDTQYF
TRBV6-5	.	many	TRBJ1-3	TGTGCCAGCAGTTACATTCTAGGGGGTAAATCTGGAAACACCATATATTTT	CASSYILGGKSGNTIYF
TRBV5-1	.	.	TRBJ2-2	TGCGCCAGCAGACGAATAGATAGCACCGGGGAGCTGTTTTTT	CASRRIDSTGELFF
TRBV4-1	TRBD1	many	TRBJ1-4	TGCGCCAGCAGCCCCGCCGGGACAGTCGTTGAAAAACTGTTTTTT	CASSPAGTVVEKLFF
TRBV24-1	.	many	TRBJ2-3	TGTGCCACCCACAGGGGGGGGCAGGGGGACACAGATACGCAGTATTTT	CATHRGGQGDTDTQYF
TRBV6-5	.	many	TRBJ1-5	TGTGCCAGCAGTTATCTTTCAACCGGGTCTCAGCCCCAGCATTTT	CASSYLSTGSQPQHF
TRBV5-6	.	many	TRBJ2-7	TGTGCCAGCAGCCGGATAGCGGAAGGCTCCTACGAGCAGTACTTC	CASSRIAEGSYEQYF
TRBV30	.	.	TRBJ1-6	TGTGCCTGGACAAGTAGGGGTAATTCACCCCTCCACTTT	CAWTSRGNSPLHF
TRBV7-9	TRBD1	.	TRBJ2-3	TGTGCCAGCAGCTTACCCTATGGGGACAGAAGCACAGATACGCAGTATTTT	CASSLPYGDRSTDTQYF
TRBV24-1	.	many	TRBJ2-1	TGTGCCACCAATAGAGACGACGCCTCCAATGAGCAGTTCTTC	CATNRDDASNEQFF
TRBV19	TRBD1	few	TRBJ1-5	TGTGCCAGTAGTACTCTAACTACAGGGGATCAGCCCCAGCATTTT	CASSTLTTGDQPQHF
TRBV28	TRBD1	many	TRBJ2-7	TGTGCCAGCAGTTCGACAGGGGTACGGGAGCAGTACTTC	CASSSTGVREQYF